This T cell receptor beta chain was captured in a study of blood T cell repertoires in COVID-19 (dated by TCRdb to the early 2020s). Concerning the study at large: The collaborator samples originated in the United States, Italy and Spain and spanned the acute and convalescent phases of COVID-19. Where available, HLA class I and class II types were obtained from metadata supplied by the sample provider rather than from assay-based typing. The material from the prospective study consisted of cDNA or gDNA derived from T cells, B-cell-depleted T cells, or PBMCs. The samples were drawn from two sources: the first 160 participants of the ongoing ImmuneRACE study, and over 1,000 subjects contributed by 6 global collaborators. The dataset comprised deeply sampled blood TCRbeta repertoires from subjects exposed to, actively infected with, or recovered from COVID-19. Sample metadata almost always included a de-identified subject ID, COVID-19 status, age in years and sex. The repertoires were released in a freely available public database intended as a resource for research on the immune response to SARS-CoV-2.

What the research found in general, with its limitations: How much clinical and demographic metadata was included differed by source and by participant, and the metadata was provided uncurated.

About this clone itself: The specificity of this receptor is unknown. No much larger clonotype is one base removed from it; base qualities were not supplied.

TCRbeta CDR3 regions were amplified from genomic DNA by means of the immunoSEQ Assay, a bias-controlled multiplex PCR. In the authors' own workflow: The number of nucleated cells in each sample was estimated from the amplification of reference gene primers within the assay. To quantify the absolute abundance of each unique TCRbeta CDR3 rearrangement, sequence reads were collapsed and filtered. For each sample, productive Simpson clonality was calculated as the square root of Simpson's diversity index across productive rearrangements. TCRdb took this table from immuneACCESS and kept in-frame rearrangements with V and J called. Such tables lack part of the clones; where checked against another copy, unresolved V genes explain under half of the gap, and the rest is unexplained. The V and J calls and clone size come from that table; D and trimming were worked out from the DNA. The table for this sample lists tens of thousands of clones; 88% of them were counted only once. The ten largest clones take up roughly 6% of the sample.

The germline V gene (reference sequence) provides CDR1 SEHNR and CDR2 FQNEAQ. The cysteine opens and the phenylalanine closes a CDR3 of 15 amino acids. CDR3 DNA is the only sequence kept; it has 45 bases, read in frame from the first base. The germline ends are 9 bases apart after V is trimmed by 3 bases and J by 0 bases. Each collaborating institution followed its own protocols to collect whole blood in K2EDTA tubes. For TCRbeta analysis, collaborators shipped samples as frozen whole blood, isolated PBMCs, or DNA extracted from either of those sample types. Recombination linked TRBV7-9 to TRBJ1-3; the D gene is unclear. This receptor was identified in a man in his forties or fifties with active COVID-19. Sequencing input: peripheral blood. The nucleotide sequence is TGTGCCAGCAGCTTGATGGCCAGCTCTGGAAACACCATATATTTT. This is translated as CASSLMASSGNTIYF.